These 23 T cell receptor beta chains share one sample of origin, sequenced in a study of cytomegalovirus exposure and HLA in healthy donors. The assay was immunoSEQ multiplex PCR, and TCRdb's table has in-frame clones only and misses some. The repertoire holds 70,000 to 85,000 clones, with 94% as singletons. Sequenced material: PBMCs. These receptors all stem from a woman aged 18-30 years in good health and CMV-seropositive.

The rearrangement links TRBV27 to TRBJ2-1; 7 bases line up with TRBD2. The junction had 17 bases not matched to a gene; V was cut back by 3 bases and J by 0 bases. The CDR3 spans 20 residues. Germline CDR1 MNHEY, CDR2 SMNVEV (reference sequence). This CDR3 reads CASSLGGSPLGRGSYNEQFF. In DNA form, the CDR3 reads TGTGCCAGCAGTTTGGGGGGTAGCCCGTTAGGGAGGGGCTCCTACAATGAGCAGTTCTTC.

V usage is TRBV9 and J usage is TRBJ2-1; TRBD1 aligns across 7 bases. The CDR3 consists of 16 residues. V lost 1 base and J lost 3; bases outside the gene matches: 7. The germline gives CDR1 SGDLS, CDR2 YYNGEE. CDR3 DNA: TGTGCCAGCAGCGTACCCCCGCAGGGGGACTACAATGAGCAGTTCTTC. Translation: CASSVPPQGDYNEQFF.

V and J are TRBV2 and TRBJ2-2, with D maybe TRBD1 (5 bases). Germline loops: CDR1 SNHLY, CDR2 FYNNEI. Trimming took off 6 bases at V and 4 bases at J, with 18 bases between the two ends. The CDR3 covers 16 residues. The CDR3 protein is CASSIGIGHGTGELFF. CDR3 nucleotides: TGTGCCAGCAGCATTGGTATTGGACATGGCACCGGGGAGCTGTTTTTT. Combining the CDR3 with reference TRBV2 and TRBJ2-2 gives the whole variable domain EPEVTQTPSHQVTQMGQEVILRCVPISNHLYFYWYRQILGQKVEFLVSFYNNEISEKSEIFDDQFSVERPDGSNFTLKIRSTKLEDSAMYFCASSIGIGHGTGELFFGEGSRLTVL.

The chain links TRBV7-9 to TRBJ2-5; TRBD2 agrees at 8 bases. The germline V gene has CDR1 SEHNR and CDR2 FQNEAQ (reference sequence). The V segment lost 0 bases and the J segment 1 base; nucleotides outside the gene matches: 7. The CDR3 loop spans 17 amino acids. The CDR3 region has the DNA TGTGCCAGCAGCTTAGCCCGCTGGGCGGGGGGCCAAGAGACCCAGTACTTC. Translating gives CASSLARWAGGQETQYF.

The V and J genes are TRBV6-5 and TRBJ2-3; 7 nucleotides agree with TRBD1. Germline CDR1 MNHEY, CDR2 SVGAGI. J was trimmed by 10 bases and V by 8 bases; bases with no gene match: 18. The CDR3 has 15 residues. The CDR3 spells CASGKDRSLSRAQYF. For the CDR3, the DNA is TGTGCCAGCGGGAAGGACAGGTCCCTTTCGAGGGCGCAGTATTTT.

The chain recombines TRBV7-7 with TRBJ2-5; the match to TRBD2 covers 14 bases. V lost 4 bases and J lost 4; bases outside the gene matches: 11. The CDR3 runs to 18 residues. In germline, CDR1 is SSHAT, CDR2 FNYEAQ (reference sequence). This chain's CDR3 is CASSSARTSGGIVETQYF. The CDR3 nucleotides are TGTGCCAGCAGCTCGGCCCGGACTAGCGGGGGGATCGTAGAGACCCAGTACTTC.

The genes are TRBV27 and TRBJ1-1, with 8 bases matching TRBD1. In germline, CDR1 is MNHEY, CDR2 SMNVEV (reference sequence). The junction had 9 bases not matched to a gene; V was cut back by 5 bases and J by 10 bases. The CDR3 extends over 13 amino acids. The CDR3 spells CASSAETGELAFF. The CDR3 DNA reads as TGTGCCAGCAGTGCCGAGACAGGGGAACTAGCTTTCTTT.

The chain employs TRBV13 and TRBJ2-3; a weak D match, TRBD2 (5 bases). Germline CDR1 PRHDT, CDR2 FYEKMQ (reference sequence). The V end was cut by 5 bases, the J end by 3 bases, with 6 bases between. The CDR3 covers 12 residues. In DNA, the CDR3 is TGTGCCAGCAGCCGGAGGACAGATACGCAGTATTTT. It is translated as CASSRRTDTQYF.

The table lists this clone with a count of one. This chain connects TRBV10-2 to TRBJ2-2; 9 bases are a match to TRBD2. V shed 7 bases and J 1 base; nucleotides not matched to a gene: 4. Germline V lookup: CDR1 WSHSY, CDR2 SAAADI. This CDR3 has 15 residues. The CDR3 DNA reads as TGCGCCAGCACCCCTAGCGGGAAGAACACCGGGGAGCTGTTTTTT. It encodes CASTPSGKNTGELFF.

The chain recombines TRBV5-1 with TRBJ2-7; no clear D gene. Looked up from germline, CDR1 is SGHRS and CDR2 is YFSETQ. The CDR3 loop spans 13 amino acids. Trimming cost V 4 bases and J 0 bases, with 8 bases left between them. The CDR3 coding sequence is TGCGCCAGCAGCCCCCACTCCTCCTACGAGCAGTACTTC. Translating gives CASSPHSSYEQYF.

Here the CDR3 DNA reads TGTGCCAGCAGCCTTGGACCCCTAGGAGGCTATGGCTACACCTTC. This gives the protein CASSLGPLGGYGYTF. The chain is built from TRBV5-8 and TRBJ1-2; D remains unclear. Between the trimmed V and J ends, which lost 4 bases and 4 bases, there was a span of 17 bases. Germline assignment: CDR1 SGHTS and CDR2 YDEGEE. This CDR3 region has 15 residues.

The genes are TRBV2 and TRBJ2-1; 9 bases are shared with TRBD2. Germline V gives CDR1 SNHLY, CDR2 FYNNEI. This CDR3 contains 15 residues. Germline trimming cut 8 bases from V and 4 bases from J; bases unmatched to any gene: 9. DNA for the CDR3: TGTGCCAGCGAAGATAGCGGGAGAGGATACAATGAGCAGTTCTTC. Residues: CASEDSGRGYNEQFF.

The CDR3 DNA is TGTGCCAGCAGCCGTGGGGGGAAGCGGGGGAGCGGGGGCAATGAGCAGTTCTTC. This codes for CASSRGGKRGSGGNEQFF. V and J are TRBV4-2 and TRBJ2-1; 8 positions agree with TRBD2. Trimming removed 4 bases from V and 6 bases from J; junction bases left unmatched: 17. The V gene's germline CDR1 is LGHNA and CDR2 YNFKEQ. The CDR3 has 18 residues.

This clone has only one observation. The rearrangement joins TRBV11-2 to TRBJ2-5; D gene ambiguous. Germline V gene data show CDR1 as SGHAT and CDR2 as FQNNGV. CDR3 length: 13 amino acids. Trimming removed 0 bases at V and 11 bases at J, with 13 bases between. The CDR3 loop is CASSLDPTTSQYF. The CDR3 DNA sequence: TGTGCCAGCAGCTTAGATCCCACCACGAGTCAGTACTTC.

V gene TRBV30 combines with J gene TRBJ2-3, with D perhaps matching TRBD2 (5 bases). The CDR3 extends over 14 amino acids. CDR1 and CDR2 (germline): GTSNPN, SVGIG (reference sequence). CDR3 nucleotides: TGTCCCCGAACGTGCGGGTTTGACACAGATACGCAGTATTTT. This translates into CPRTCGFDTDTQYF.

The genes are TRBV9 and TRBJ2-6; 7 bases agree with TRBD2. The CDR3 is 15 residues long. In germline, CDR1 is SGDLS, CDR2 YYNGEE. V was pared by 3 bases and J by 3 bases, with 3 bases of the junction left unmatched. The CDR3 DNA follows: TGTGCCAGCAGCGCTGGGACTAATGGGGCCAACGTCCTGACTTTC. Its translation: CASSAGTNGANVLTF.

The chain joins TRBV29-1 to TRBJ2-1; 7 nucleotides align to TRBD2. The CDR3 totals 10 residues. Germline lookup yields CDR1 SQVTM and CDR2 ANQGSEA. The junction had 0 bases not matched to a gene; V was cut back by 4 bases and J by 9 bases. The CDR3 bases are TGCAGCGTTGTAGCGGGTGAGCAGTTCTTC. Its translation: CSVVAGEQFF.

The CDR3 nucleotides read TGTGCCAGCAGCACTTCCCGGGACAGGGCTAGCGGGAACACCGGGGAGCTGTTTTTT. Translation: CASSTSRDRASGNTGELFF. This chain links TRBV9 with TRBJ2-2; 9 nucleotides agree with TRBD1. The CDR3 loop spans 19 amino acids. Germline V CDR1 and CDR2: SGDLS, YYNGEE. Losses at the gene ends were 4 bases for V and 1 base for J; bases not matched to a gene: 14. Using reference TRBV9 and TRBJ2-2 for the parts outside the CDR3, the full variable domain is DSGVTQTPKHLITATGQRVTLRCSPRSGDLSVYWYQQSLDQGLQFLIQYYNGEERAKGNILERFSAQQFPDLHSELNLSSLELGDSALYFCASSTSRDRASGNTGELFFGEGSRLTVL.

The V call is TRBV11-2, the J call TRBJ1-3, with 11 positions matching TRBD1. V gave up 5 bases and J gave up 2 bases; unmatched junction bases: 11. Germline CDR1 SGHAT, CDR2 FQNNGV. This CDR3 contains 18 residues. In DNA form, the CDR3 reads TGTGCCAGCAGCCCACTTGCAGCGGGACAGGGGGCTGGAAACACCATATATTTT. Translated, it gives CASSPLAAGQGAGNTIYF.

The J gene is TRBJ2-7, the V gene TRBV5-1, with D unclear. V lost 4 bases, J lost 3 bases, and 14 bases lay in between. The CDR3 is 14 residues long. Germline-derived CDR1 and CDR2 are SGHRS and YFSETQ. The CDR3 loop reads CASSLAAEDYEQYF. CDR3 DNA sequence: TGCGCCAGCAGCCTGGCCGCGGAAGACTACGAGCAGTACTTC.

V usage is TRBV11-2 and J usage is TRBJ1-4, with D unclear. Germline CDR1 SGHAT, CDR2 FQNNGV. The CDR3 runs to 14 residues. Trimming pared 2 bases from V and 8 bases from J, leaving 12 bases between. The CDR3 nucleotides are TGTGCCAGCAGCTTATTGGGAGCGGGGGAAAAACTGTTTTTT. Its protein product is CASSLLGAGEKLFF.

The rearrangement joins TRBV10-1 to TRBJ2-1; TRBD2 aligns across 8 bases. The CDR3 loop spans 16 amino acids. V trimming: 3 bases; J trimming: 4 bases; junction bases outside the gene matches: 8. Germline-derived CDR1 and CDR2 are WNHNN and SYGVQD (reference sequence). The CDR3 sequence: CASSDAGLGSYNEQFF. CDR3 sequence (DNA): TGCGCCAGCAGTGACGCGGGACTAGGGAGTTACAATGAGCAGTTCTTC.

The V gene is TRBV4-1, the J gene TRBJ2-2, with D possibly TRBD1 on 5 matching bases. CDR1 is MGHRA and CDR2 is YSYEKL in the germline V gene. Trimming pared 8 bases from V and 3 bases from J, leaving 19 bases between. CDR3 length equals 16 residues. The CDR3 here is CASATPVDTHTGELFF. The DNA for the CDR3 is TGCGCCAGCGCTACTCCCGTGGACACCCACACCGGGGAGCTGTTTTTT.